The 2 T cell receptor beta chains below come from one sample, sequenced in a study of T-cell reconstitution after alpha-beta-depleted transplantation in children. A library of TCRbeta sequences, prepared with unique molecular identifiers, was generated. TCRdb ran MiXCR on the PCR reads and lists one entry per CDR3 protein. Counted here are some 640,000 distinct CDR3 sequences, 16% occurring once; the ten biggest clones make up around 0.96%. The starting material was PBMCs from the stem cell graft donor, obtained from the stem cell graft. The source is a human donor who donated a stem cell graft to a child with acute myeloid leukemia.

Note on this clonotype: A much larger clone lies one base from this, so it may be a read error. This rearrangement joins TRBV20-1 to TRBJ2-3, with TRBD1 as a possible D gene (7 bases). Between the trimmed V and J ends, which lost 3 bases and 4 bases, there was a span of 17 bases. Germline V gene data show CDR1 as DFQATT and CDR2 as SNEGSKA (reference sequence). The CDR3 is 15 residues long. As DNA, the CDR3 is TGCAGTGCTAGCCTAGACAGGGAGGTGCCAGATACGCAGTATTTT. This encodes CSASLDREVPDTQYF.

The rearrangement links TRBV4-3 to TRBJ1-3, with a possible D match to TRBD1 (5 bases). Germline V lookup: CDR1 LGHNA, CDR2 YSLEER. The CDR3 consists of 14 residues. V lost 1 base and J lost 4, with 8 bases in between. The CDR3: CASSQGGGGNTIYF. In DNA form, the CDR3 reads TGCGCCAGCAGCCAAGGGGGCGGCGGAAACACCATATATTTT.